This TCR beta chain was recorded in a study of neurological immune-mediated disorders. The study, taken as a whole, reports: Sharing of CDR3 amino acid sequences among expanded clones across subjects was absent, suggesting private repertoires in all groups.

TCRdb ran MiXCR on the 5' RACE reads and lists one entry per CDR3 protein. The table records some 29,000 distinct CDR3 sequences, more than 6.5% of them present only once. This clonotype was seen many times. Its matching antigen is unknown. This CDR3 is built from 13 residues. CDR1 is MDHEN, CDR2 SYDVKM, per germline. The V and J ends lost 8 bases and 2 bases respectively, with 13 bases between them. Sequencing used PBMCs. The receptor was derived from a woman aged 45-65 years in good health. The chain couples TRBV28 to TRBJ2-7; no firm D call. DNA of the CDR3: TGTGCCAGCGAGGACGCCAGTACCTACGAGCAGTACTTC. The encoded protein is CASEDASTYEQYF.